This is a list of T cell receptor beta chains from one sample in a study of OX40 agonist ivuxolimab in advanced cancers. Some clones are missing from TCRdb's copy, which holds only in-frame ones; the method was immunoSEQ multiplex PCR. The data hold 45,000 to 60,000 clones, with around 75% observed a single time. The sample in question was CD4+ or CD8+ T cells sorted from blood, obtained in a trial of the OX40 agonist ivuxolimab. The source of these receptors is an adult with an advanced solid tumor such as melanoma, head and neck, liver or kidney cancer. Both conserved end residues are part of each CDR3. A D gene is named only where the DNA matches it firmly. Not all rows give a size; the values are once, few, many and, for expanded clones, a class.

>TRBJ1-5|-|-|TRBV19
TGTGCCAGTAGTATGGTTTTCAGGGAAGAGGAGCAGCCCCAGCATTTT
CASSMVFREEEQPQHF
>TRBJ2-7|-|-|TRBV27
TGTGCCAGCAGTTCCTCGGGGGGCTACTACGAGCAGTACTTC
CASSSSGGYYEQYF
>TRBJ1-4|-|-|TRBV5-1
TGCGCCAGCAGCCCCACGGGGGCCCCAACTAATGAAAAACTGTTTTTT
CASSPTGAPTNEKLFF
>TRBJ2-2|-|TRBD2|TRBV11-3
TGTGCCAGCAGCCCACCCGGGACTAGCGACCGCACCGGGGAGCTGTTTTTT
CASSPPGTSDRTGELFF
>TRBJ2-1|-|TRBD2|TRBV6-6
TGTGCCAGCAGCCAAGCGGGAAATGAGCAGTTCTTC
CASSQAGNEQFF
>TRBJ1-2|-|-|TRBV28
TGTGCCGCCCGGAGTGGACCTAACTATGGCTACACCTTC
CAARSGPNYGYTF
>TRBJ2-7|-|TRBD2|TRBV5-1
TGCGCCAGCAGCAGGCCGGGACTAGCCTCCTACGAGCAGTACTTC
CASSRPGLASYEQYF
>TRBJ2-3|-|-|TRBV11-3
TGTGCCAGCAGCTTAGTCAATACGCAGTATTTT
CASSLVNTQYF
>TRBJ1-4|-|-|TRBV5-1
TGCGCCAGCAGACAAGACAGATATGAAAAACTGTTTTTT
CASRQDRYEKLFF
>TRBJ1-1|-|-|TRBV30
TGTGCCTGGAGTCGGGTTTTGACTGAAGCTTTCTTT
CAWSRVLTEAFF
>TRBJ1-1|-|-|TRBV18
TGTGCCAGCTCACCCGGCGAGAACACTGAAGCTTTCTTT
CASSPGENTEAFF
>TRBJ2-7|-|-|TRBV2
TGTGCCAGCAGTGAAGCGCCTGTATACGAGCAGTACTTC
CASSEAPVYEQYF
>TRBJ1-5|-|-|TRBV6-6
TGTGCCAGCAGTTACTCCGGCGGAGATAGCAATCAGCCCCAGCATTTT
CASSYSGGDSNQPQHF
>TRBJ2-3|-|-|TRBV28
TGTGCCAGCAGTTTAGCCCTCAGCACAGATACGCAGTATTTT
CASSLALSTDTQYF
>TRBJ1-2|-|-|TRBV6-1
TGTGCCAGCAGTGAAGCTTTGTCGCGGGAAGCCTATGGCTACACCTTC
CASSEALSREAYGYTF
>TRBJ1-1|few|-|TRBV5-1
TGCGCCAGCAGCGATTTTACGGGGGTGAACACTGAAGCTTTCTTT
CASSDFTGVNTEAFF
>TRBJ1-1|medium-sized|-|TRBV4-1
TGCGCCAGCAGGGGGGTGACCCTGAACACTGAAGCTTTCTTT
CASRGVTLNTEAFF
>TRBJ1-4|-|-|TRBV5-4
TGTGCCAGCAGCTTGCAGGGAACAACTAATGAAAAACTGTTTTTT
CASSLQGTTNEKLFF
>TRBJ1-2|-|-|TRBV4-1
TGCGCCAGCAGCCAAGGGCCAGGGGCGGGAGGCTACACCTTC
CASSQGPGAGGYTF
>TRBJ2-1|-|-|TRBV7-3
TGTGCCAGCAGCCCGGGACGGACAAACTATGAGCAGTTCTTC
CASSPGRTNYEQFF
>TRBJ1-5|-|-|TRBV29-1
TGCAGCGTTGGTTACAGCTTGAATCAGCCCCAGCATTTT
CSVGYSLNQPQHF
>TRBJ2-3|-|-|TRBV7-9
TGTGCCAGCAGCTTAGCGCTAGCTGCTAGCACAGATACGCAGTATTTT
CASSLALAASTDTQYF
>TRBJ2-7|few|-|TRBV7-2
TGTGCCAGCAGCCCAAAGGGGTCGACCTACGAGCAGTACTTC
CASSPKGSTYEQYF
>TRBJ1-5|-|-|TRBV6-1
TGTGCCAGCAGGGACGGCTTAAATCAGCCCCAGCATTTT
CASRDGLNQPQHF
>TRBJ2-3|-|-|TRBV11-2
TGTGCCAGCAGCCCCCGGGACTTCCGTAGCACAGATACGCAGTATTTT
CASSPRDFRSTDTQYF
>TRBJ2-1|-|-|TRBV6-5
TGTGCCAGCAGGGGACCTTACAATGAGCAGTTCTTC
CASRGPYNEQFF
>TRBJ1-1|-|-|TRBV9
TGTGCCAGCAGCGTAGGTAGCGGGGACGAAGCTTTCTTT
CASSVGSGDEAFF
>TRBJ1-2|-|-|TRBV7-9
TGTGCCAGCAGCTTAGAATTTGGCGGTGCCCCCAACTATGGCTACACCTTC
CASSLEFGGAPNYGYTF
>TRBJ2-3|-|TRBD2|TRBV5-1
TGCGCCAGCAGCTGGAAGCCTAGCGGGGGTCCTGTAGATACGCAGTATTTT
CASSWKPSGGPVDTQYF
>TRBJ1-4|once|TRBD1|TRBV27
TGTGCCAGCCGGAGGACAGGGGGCTTTATTGAAAAACTGTTTTTT
CASRRTGGFIEKLFF
>TRBJ2-1|-|TRBD1|TRBV5-4
TGTGCCAGCAGCGCGGGACAGGGGCCCTACAATGAGCAGTTCTTC
CASSAGQGPYNEQFF
>TRBJ1-2|-|-|TRBV5-4
TGTGCCAGCAGCCGTGACGGTGGCTACACCTTC
CASSRDGGYTF
>TRBJ1-4|-|TRBD1|TRBV5-4
TGTGCCAGCAGCCGGGACAGGGCTTGGGAAAAACTGTTTTTT
CASSRDRAWEKLFF
>TRBJ1-1|many|-|TRBV9
TGTGCCAGCAGCGCGGGGGCCGAACGGGGCACTGAAGCTTTCTTT
CASSAGAERGTEAFF
>TRBJ1-4|-|-|TRBV15
TGTGCCACCAGCAGAGATAGAACTAATGAAAAACTGTTTTTT
CATSRDRTNEKLFF
>TRBJ1-4|-|-|TRBV6-5
TGTGCCAGCGCGGACAGACCTAATGAAAAACTGTTTTTT
CASADRPNEKLFF
>TRBJ2-3|once|-|TRBV9
TGTGCCAGCAGCGTAGTCGGTGATGGGGATACGCAGTATTTT
CASSVVGDGDTQYF
>TRBJ2-7|-|TRBD2|TRBV10-3
TGTGCCATCGGGACTAGCGGGAGAGGGGAGCAGTACTTC
CAIGTSGRGEQYF
>TRBJ2-3|-|-|TRBV5-1
TGCGCCAGCAGCTGGCAACAGGGAGGGGGCACAGATACGCAGTATTTT
CASSWQQGGGTDTQYF
>TRBJ2-3|-|-|TRBV6-5
TGTGCCAGCGCAGCCCTGGGGCAGGCCACAGATACGCAGTATTTT
CASAALGQATDTQYF
>TRBJ1-2|-|-|TRBV28
TGTGCCAGCAGTCCCGGCCAGCGTAGTTTTTGGTTCACCTTC
CASSPGQRSFWFTF
>TRBJ2-1|-|-|TRBV4-1
TGCGCCAGCAGCCAAGGGCGTTTCGGTTCCTACAATGAGCAGTTCTTC
CASSQGRFGSYNEQFF
>TRBJ1-2|-|TRBD1|TRBV6-1
TGTGCCAGCGACAGGGGTGACTATGGCTACACCTTC
CASDRGDYGYTF
>TRBJ2-7|-|-|TRBV6-6
TGTGCCAGCAGTCACGCTGTGGCCTACGAGCAGTACTTC
CASSHAVAYEQYF
>TRBJ2-7|once|-|TRBV30
TGTGCCTGGAGTGGCGGACGGTCATCCTACGAGCAGTACTTC
CAWSGGRSSYEQYF
>TRBJ2-1|-|TRBD1|TRBV5-1
TGCGCCAGCAGCTGGACAGGGGGCGGCTCCTACAATGAGCAGTTCTTC
CASSWTGGGSYNEQFF
>TRBJ2-2|once|-|TRBV12-5
TGTGCTAGTGGTTTATCAGGGATCACCGGGGAGCTGTTTTTT
CASGLSGITGELFF